This T cell receptor (beta chain) was sequenced during a study of blood T cell repertoires in COVID-19. Profiling relied on immunoSEQ multiplex PCR, and the TCRdb table lists in-frame clones only, not all of them. Altogether some 210,000 clones are present, 90% to 95% being singletons, with the ten largest covering 0.75% to 1%. Trimming removed 4 bases from V and 0 bases from J, with 7 bases in between. The germline gives CDR1 MNHEY, CDR2 SVGEGT. The length of the CDR3 is 14 residues. The clonotype was recovered from a man in his sixties with COVID-19, enrolled during active disease. The specimen was peripheral blood. This chain uses TRBV6-2 or TRBV6-3 with TRBJ2-1; D is uncertain. The CDR3 loop reads CASSSHSSYNEQFF. The CDR3 DNA follows: TGTGCCAGCAGTTCCCACAGCTCCTACAATGAGCAGTTCTTC.